This T cell receptor beta chain was sequenced in a study of OX40 agonist ivuxolimab in advanced cancers. Study overall: Prior checkpoint blockade (anti-PD-1, anti-PD-L1 or anti-CTLA-4) was permitted; around 40% had it.

Sampling times: baseline, cycle 4 day 1, cycle 7 day 1. Clones were read by immunoSEQ multiplex PCR, and TCRdb kept only the in-frame ones, dropping some. The sample lists 60,000 to 80,000 clones; 84% were seen once. CDR3 length: 13 amino acids. V was clipped by 2 bases and J by 7 bases, with 6 bases between them. CDR1 SGHTA and CDR2 FQGNSA come from the germline V gene. The sequence was collected from an adult with an advanced solid tumor such as melanoma, head and neck, liver or kidney cancer. The chain employs TRBV7-2 and TRBJ1-6, with a tentative D call TRBD1 (5 bases). The source material was CD4+ or CD8+ T cells sorted from blood, sampled in a trial of the OX40 agonist ivuxolimab. The CDR3, as DNA: TGTGCCAGCAGCTTACCAGGGAATTCACCCCTCCACTTT. It yields the protein CASSLPGNSPLHF. Based on the CDR3 plus reference TRBV7-2 and TRBJ1-6, the full variable domain is GAGVSQSPSNKVTEKGKDVELRCDPISGHTALYWYRQSLGQGLEFLIYFQGNSAPDKSGLPSDRFSAERTGGSVSTLTIQRTQQEDSAVYLCASSLPGNSPLHFGNGTRLTVT.